This record covers a single T cell receptor (beta chain). This entry belongs to a study of PD-L1 blockade in urothelial cancer. The time point is: pretreatment peripheral blood. The length of the CDR3 is 15 residues. The junction had 5 bases not matched to a gene; V was cut back by 5 bases and J by 3 bases. The germline CDR1 and CDR2 sequences are WSHSY and SAAADI. Only in-frame clones appear in the TCRdb table, and some are missing; sequencing was by immunoSEQ multiplex PCR. The sample holds around 70,000 clones, 80% to 85% seen once. Here the sequenced sample was PBMCs, taken around atezolizumab (anti-PD-L1) treatment. The gene calls are TRBV10-2 and TRBJ2-7, with 12 bases that match TRBD2. The sequence was obtained from a woman between 70 and 85 years old with urothelial cancer. The CDR3 nucleotides are TGCGCCAGCAGTCTAGCGGGGGGGCCAGTCTACGAGCAGTACTTC. Translating gives CASSLAGGPVYEQYF.